The 11 T cell receptor beta chains listed next were all sequenced from one sample in a study of blood T cell repertoires in COVID-19. Some clones are missing from TCRdb's copy, which holds only in-frame ones; the method was immunoSEQ multiplex PCR. The data contain 150,000 to 200,000 clones, 86% of them singletons. Sequenced sample: peripheral blood. The receptors were sampled from a woman older than 75 in a cohort sampled during active or convalescent COVID-19.

The J gene is TRBJ1-2, the V gene TRBV29-1, with TRBD1 matching 7 bases. J lost 4 bases, V lost 2 bases, and 10 bases had no gene match. CDR1 and CDR2 from the germline V gene are SQVTM and ANQGSEA. This CDR3 is 15 amino acids long. CDR3 sequence (DNA): TGCAGCGTTGAAAGGGGGCAGGGCTCCGGCTATGGCTACACCTTC. Amino acid sequence: CSVERGQGSGYGYTF.

Notes on this clone: Because the CDR3's place on the DNA is in doubt, the DNA is left out and the CDR3 is given as listed by TCRdb. The rearrangement uses TRBV3-1 (or the pseudogene TRBV3-2) and TRBJ1-2; TRBD1, the table's D call, was not compared with the DNA. Including both end residues, the CDR3 is 14 amino acids long. CDR1 is LGHDT, CDR2 YNNKEL, per germline (reference sequence). The CDR3: CASSQPWGQGTVTF.

There are a few counts of this clone. DNA of the CDR3: TGTGCCAGCAGGCAGGGCTCTGGAAACACCATATATTTT. It encodes CASRQGSGNTIYF. The gene calls are TRBV28 and TRBJ1-3; TRBD1 might be the D (5 bases). V lost 6 bases to trimming and J lost 0 bases, with 6 bases between them. CDR3 length equals 13 residues. Germline loops: CDR1 MDHEN, CDR2 SYDVKM. Using reference TRBV28 and TRBJ1-3 for the parts outside the CDR3, the full variable domain is DVKVTQSSRYLVKRTGEKVFLECVQDMDHENMFWYRQDPGLGLRLIYFSYDVKMKEKGDIPEGYSVSREKKERFSLILESASTNQTSMYLCASRQGSGNTIYFGEGSWLTVV.

The chain employs TRBV3-1 (or the pseudogene TRBV3-2) and TRBJ2-5, with 9 positions matching TRBD2. The germline V gene encodes CDR1 LGHDT and CDR2 YNNKEL (reference sequence). The CDR3 has 14 amino acids. The J segment lost 1 base and the V segment lost 4 bases, leaving 1 base of the junction unmatched. CDR3 in DNA: TGTGCCAGCAGCCCTAGCGGGACCCAAGAGACCCAGTACTTC. Protein: CASSPSGTQETQYF.

The rearrangement joins TRBV19 to TRBJ2-1, with D maybe TRBD1 (5 bases). The germline V gene has CDR1 LNHDA and CDR2 SQIVND (reference sequence). V dropped 9 bases and J dropped 6 bases, with 9 bases sitting between them. This CDR3 contains 11 residues. The CDR3 DNA is TGTGCCAGCAGGGTAGCCAATGAGCAGTTCTTC. Translated, it gives CASRVANEQFF.

The count of this clone is one. The chain uses TRBV7-2 and TRBJ2-7, with D perhaps matching TRBD2 (6 bases). The V and J ends lost 5 bases and 4 bases respectively, with 12 bases between them. Germline lookup yields CDR1 SGHTA and CDR2 FQGNSA. This CDR3 has 13 residues. The CDR3 DNA follows: TGTGCCAGCAGCCTTAGCGGCGGATACGAGCAGTACGTC. Its protein is CASSLSGGYEQYV.

This clone has just a few counts. The chain joins TRBV5-5 to TRBJ2-7; 8 bases agree with TRBD1. The CDR3 runs to 14 residues. Trimming removed 2 bases from V and 2 bases from J; junction bases left unmatched: 3. Germline CDR1 and CDR2: SGHKS and YYEKEE (reference sequence). In nucleotides, the CDR3 is TGTGCCAGCAGCTTCTCAGGGGGCGCCTACGAGCAGTACTTC. Amino acid sequence: CASSFSGGAYEQYF.

For the CDR3, the DNA is TGTGCCAGCAGCCAAGATAGGCAGGGGGAGACCGGGGAGCTGTTTTTT. It is translated as CASSQDRQGETGELFF. This chain joins TRBV3-1 (or the pseudogene TRBV3-2) and TRBJ2-2; 7 bases agree with TRBD1. Germline V gives CDR1 LGHDT, CDR2 YNNKEL (reference sequence). This CDR3 comprises 16 residues. Trimming took 0 bases from V and 5 from J; bases not matched to a gene: 6.

The sample holds a few counts of this clone. The genes are TRBV19 and TRBJ2-5, with 8 bases that match TRBD1. Trimming took 4 bases from V and 1 from J; bases not matched to a gene: 5. Per germline, CDR1 LNHDA and CDR2 SQIVND (reference sequence). The CDR3 sequence is 15 residues long. The CDR3 region is CASSTSGTGQETQYF. The DNA of the CDR3 is TGTGCCAGTAGTACCTCCGGGACAGGCCAAGAGACCCAGTACTTC.

The rearrangement joins TRBV10-3 to TRBJ1-2; 9 bases agree with TRBD1. V was pared by 10 bases and J by 7 bases, with 13 bases of the junction left unmatched. CDR3 length: 14 residues. Germline lookup yields CDR1 ENHRY and CDR2 SYGVKD. The CDR3, as DNA: TGTGCCACCAACCGGGACAGGGAAGTATCTGGCTACACCTTC. Its protein product is CATNRDREVSGYTF.

This chain joins TRBV10-3 and TRBJ1-3; 8 nucleotides agree with TRBD1. This CDR3 has 15 residues. Trimming cost V 4 bases and J 8 bases; bases outside gene matches: 10. From germline, CDR1 is ENHRY and CDR2 SYGVKD. The CDR3 sequence is CAISGAGTGVDTIYF. The CDR3 DNA is TGTGCCATCAGTGGGGCCGGGACAGGAGTTGACACCATATATTTT.